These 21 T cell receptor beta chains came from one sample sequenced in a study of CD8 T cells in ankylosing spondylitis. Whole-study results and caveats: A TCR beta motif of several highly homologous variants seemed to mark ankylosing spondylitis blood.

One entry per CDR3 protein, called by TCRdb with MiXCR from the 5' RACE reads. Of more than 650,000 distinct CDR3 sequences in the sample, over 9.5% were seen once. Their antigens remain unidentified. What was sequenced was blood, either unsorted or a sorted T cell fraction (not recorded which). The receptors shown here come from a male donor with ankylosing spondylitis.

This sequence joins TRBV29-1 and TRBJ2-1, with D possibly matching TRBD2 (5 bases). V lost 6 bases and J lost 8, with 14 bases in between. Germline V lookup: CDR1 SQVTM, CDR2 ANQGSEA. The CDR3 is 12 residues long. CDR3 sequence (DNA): TGCAGCGTGGTCTACGGACTCGATGAGCAGTTCTTC. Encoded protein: CSVVYGLDEQFF.

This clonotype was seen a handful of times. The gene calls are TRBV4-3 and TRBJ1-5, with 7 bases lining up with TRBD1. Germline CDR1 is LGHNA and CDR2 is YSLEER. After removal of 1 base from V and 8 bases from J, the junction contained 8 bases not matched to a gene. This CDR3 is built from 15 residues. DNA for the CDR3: TGCGCCAGCAGCCAAGGGGGGGCAGGGGGAGAGCCCCAGCATTTT. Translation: CASSQGGAGGEPQHF.

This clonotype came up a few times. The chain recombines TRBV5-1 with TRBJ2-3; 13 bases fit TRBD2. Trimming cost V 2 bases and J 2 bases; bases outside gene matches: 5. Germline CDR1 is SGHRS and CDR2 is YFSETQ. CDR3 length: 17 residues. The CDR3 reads CASSLGLAGDYTDTQYF. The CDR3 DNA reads TGCGCCAGCAGCTTAGGACTAGCGGGGGACTACACAGATACGCAGTATTTT.

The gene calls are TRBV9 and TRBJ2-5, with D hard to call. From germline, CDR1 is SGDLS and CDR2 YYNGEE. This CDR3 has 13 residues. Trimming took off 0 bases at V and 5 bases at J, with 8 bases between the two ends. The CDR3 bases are TGTGCCAGCAGCGTAGATCCCTCGGAGACCCAGTACTTC. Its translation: CASSVDPSETQYF.

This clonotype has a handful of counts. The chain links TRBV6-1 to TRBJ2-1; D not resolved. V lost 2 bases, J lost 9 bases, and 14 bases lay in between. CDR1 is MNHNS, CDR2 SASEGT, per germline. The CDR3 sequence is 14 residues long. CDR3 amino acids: CASSELIVGGEQFF. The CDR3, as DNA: TGTGCCAGCAGTGAATTGATTGTGGGCGGTGAGCAGTTCTTC.

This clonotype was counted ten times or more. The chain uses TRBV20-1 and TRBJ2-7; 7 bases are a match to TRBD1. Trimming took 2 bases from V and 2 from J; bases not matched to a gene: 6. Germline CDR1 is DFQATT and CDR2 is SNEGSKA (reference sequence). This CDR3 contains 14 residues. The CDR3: CSARSQGRPYEQYF. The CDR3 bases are TGCAGTGCTAGATCACAGGGGCGACCCTACGAGCAGTACTTC.

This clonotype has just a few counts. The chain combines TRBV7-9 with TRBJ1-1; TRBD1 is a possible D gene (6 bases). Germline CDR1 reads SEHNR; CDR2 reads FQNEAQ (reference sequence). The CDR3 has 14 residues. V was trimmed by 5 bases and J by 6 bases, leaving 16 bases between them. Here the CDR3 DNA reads TGTGCCAGCAGCGCTAGGGGCAGGGGTGCTGAAGCTTTCTTT. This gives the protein CASSARGRGAEAFF.

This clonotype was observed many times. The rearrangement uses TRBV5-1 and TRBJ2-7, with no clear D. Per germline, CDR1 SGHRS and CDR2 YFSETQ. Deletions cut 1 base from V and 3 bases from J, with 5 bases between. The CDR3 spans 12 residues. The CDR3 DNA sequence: TGCGCCAGCAGCTTGTCGATCTACGAGCAGTACTTC. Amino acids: CASSLSIYEQYF.

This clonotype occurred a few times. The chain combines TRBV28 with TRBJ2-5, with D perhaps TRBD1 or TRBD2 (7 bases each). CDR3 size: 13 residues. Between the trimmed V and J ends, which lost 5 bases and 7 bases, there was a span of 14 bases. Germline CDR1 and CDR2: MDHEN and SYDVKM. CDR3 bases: TGTGCCAGCAGTCGACAGGGAGGGTGGACCCAGTACTTC. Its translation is CASSRQGGWTQYF. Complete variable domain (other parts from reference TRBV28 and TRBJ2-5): DVKVTQSSRYLVKRTGEKVFLECVQDMDHENMFWYRQDPGLGLRLIYFSYDVKMKEKGDIPEGYSVSREKKERFSLILESASTNQTSMYLCASSRQGGWTQYFGPGTRLLVL.

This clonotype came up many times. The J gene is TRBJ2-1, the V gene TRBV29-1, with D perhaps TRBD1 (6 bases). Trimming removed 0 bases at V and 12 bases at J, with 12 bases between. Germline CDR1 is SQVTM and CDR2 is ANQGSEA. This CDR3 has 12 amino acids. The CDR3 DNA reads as TGCAGCGTTGAAGATCAGGGGAAGGGGCAGTTCTTC. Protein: CSVEDQGKGQFF.

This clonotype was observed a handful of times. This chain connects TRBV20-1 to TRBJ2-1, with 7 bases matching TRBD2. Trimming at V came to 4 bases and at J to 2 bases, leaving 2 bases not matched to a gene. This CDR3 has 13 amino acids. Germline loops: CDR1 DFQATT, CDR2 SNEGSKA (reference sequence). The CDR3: CSAISGAYNEQFF. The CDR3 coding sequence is TGCAGTGCTATCAGCGGGGCCTACAATGAGCAGTTCTTC.

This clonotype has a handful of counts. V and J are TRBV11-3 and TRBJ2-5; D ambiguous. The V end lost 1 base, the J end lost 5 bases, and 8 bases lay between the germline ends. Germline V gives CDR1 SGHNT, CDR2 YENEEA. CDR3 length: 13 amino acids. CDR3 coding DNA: TGTGCCAGCAGCTTAGGTATAGGGGAGACCCAGTACTTC. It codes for CASSLGIGETQYF.

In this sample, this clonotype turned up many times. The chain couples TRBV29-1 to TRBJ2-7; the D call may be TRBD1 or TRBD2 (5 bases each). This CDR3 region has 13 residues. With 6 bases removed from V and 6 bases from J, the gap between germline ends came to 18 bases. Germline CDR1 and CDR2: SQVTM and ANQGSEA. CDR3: CSVRGTGGSEQYF. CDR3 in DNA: TGCAGCGTCCGGGGTACAGGTGGTAGCGAGCAGTACTTC.

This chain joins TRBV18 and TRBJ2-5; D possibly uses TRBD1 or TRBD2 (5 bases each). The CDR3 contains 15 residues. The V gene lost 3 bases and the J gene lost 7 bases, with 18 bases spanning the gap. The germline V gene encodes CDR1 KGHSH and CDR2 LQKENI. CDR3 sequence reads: CASSPSGTARVTQYF. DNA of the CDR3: TGTGCCAGCTCACCTTCGGGGACGGCTCGGGTGACCCAGTACTTC.

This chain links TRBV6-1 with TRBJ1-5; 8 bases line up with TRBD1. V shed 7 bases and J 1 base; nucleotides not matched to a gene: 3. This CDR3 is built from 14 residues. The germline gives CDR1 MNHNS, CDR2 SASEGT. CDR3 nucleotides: TGTGCCAGCACTCGGACAGGGAGCAATCAGCCCCAGCATTTT. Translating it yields CASTRTGSNQPQHF.

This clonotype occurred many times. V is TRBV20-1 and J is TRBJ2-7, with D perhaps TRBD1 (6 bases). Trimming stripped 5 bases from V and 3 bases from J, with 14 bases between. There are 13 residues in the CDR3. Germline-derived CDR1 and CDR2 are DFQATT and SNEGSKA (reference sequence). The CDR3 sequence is CSAVLDRNYEQYF. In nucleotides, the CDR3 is TGCAGTGCTGTCTTGGACAGAAACTACGAGCAGTACTTC.

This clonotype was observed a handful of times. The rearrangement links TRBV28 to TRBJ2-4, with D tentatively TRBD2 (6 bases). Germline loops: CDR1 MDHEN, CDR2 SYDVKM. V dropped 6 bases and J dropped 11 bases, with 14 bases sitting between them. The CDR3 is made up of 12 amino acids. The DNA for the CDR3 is TGTGCCAGCAGGGCACCTGGAGGGTTTCAGTACTTC. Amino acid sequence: CASRAPGGFQYF.

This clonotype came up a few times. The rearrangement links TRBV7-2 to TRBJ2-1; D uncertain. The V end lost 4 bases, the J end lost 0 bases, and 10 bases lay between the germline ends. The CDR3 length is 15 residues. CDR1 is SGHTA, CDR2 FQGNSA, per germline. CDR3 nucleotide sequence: TGTGCCAGCAGCTCGCCTATGAGCTCCTACAATGAGCAGTTCTTC. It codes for CASSSPMSSYNEQFF.

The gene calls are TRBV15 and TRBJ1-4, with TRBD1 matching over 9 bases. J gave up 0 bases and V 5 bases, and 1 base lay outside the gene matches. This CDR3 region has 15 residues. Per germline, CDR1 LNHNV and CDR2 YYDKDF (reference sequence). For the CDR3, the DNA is TGTGCCACCAGCCGGGACAGGGCAACTAATGAAAAACTGTTTTTT. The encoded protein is CATSRDRATNEKLFF. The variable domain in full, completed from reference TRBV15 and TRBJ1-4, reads DAMVIQNPRYQVTQFGKPVTLSCSQTLNHNVMYWYQQKSSQAPKLLFHYYDKDFNNEADTPDNFQSRRPNTSFCFLDIRSPGLGDTAMYLCATSRDRATNEKLFFGSGTQLSVL.

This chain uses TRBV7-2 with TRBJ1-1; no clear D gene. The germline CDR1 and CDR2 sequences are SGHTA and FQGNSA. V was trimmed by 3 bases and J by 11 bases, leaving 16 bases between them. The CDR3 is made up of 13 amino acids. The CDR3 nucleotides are TGTGCCAGCAGCTTTCGGTTCTCGGTGAAGGCTTTCTTT. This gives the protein CASSFRFSVKAFF.

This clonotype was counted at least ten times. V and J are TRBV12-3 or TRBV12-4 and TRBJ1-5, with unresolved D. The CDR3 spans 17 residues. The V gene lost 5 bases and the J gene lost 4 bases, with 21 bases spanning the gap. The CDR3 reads CASSPHVSVLPNQPQHF. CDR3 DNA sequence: TGTGCCAGCAGTCCGCATGTGTCGGTCCTTCCAAATCAGCCCCAGCATTTT.